This T cell receptor (beta chain) was recorded in a study of response to subunit inactivated influenza vaccine. TCRdb re-analysed the RT-PCR reads in MiXCR, keeping a single row per CDR3 protein. The data contain a few hundred thousand distinct CDR3 sequences, roughly 15% of them singletons. At least ten counts were recorded for this clonotype. Its antigen is as yet unknown. The CDR3 extends over 11 amino acids. The V gene's germline CDR1 is SGHRS and CDR2 YFSETQ. V lost 1 base, J lost 5 bases, and 3 bases lay in between. Study outcomes and limitations: New T cells are recruited in small numbers by each seasonal influenza vaccination, according to the authors' suggestion.

The receptor was isolated from a man between 45 and 60 years old who received an inactivated influenza vaccine. The chain couples TRBV5-1 to TRBJ2-5; no firm D call. The specimen was PBMCs from blood, collected roughly 13 days after vaccination. The CDR3 loop is CASSLHETQYF. DNA for the CDR3: TGCGCCAGCAGCTTGCACGAGACCCAGTACTTC.